This T cell receptor (beta chain) was sequenced for a study of blood T cell repertoires in COVID-19. Study-level background: Sources were T cells, B-cell-depleted T cells, or PBMCs; the material itself was cDNA or gDNA.

Profiled with immunoSEQ multiplex PCR; TCRdb holds only in-frame clones, not every one. The data contain approximately 70,000 clones, 87% of them singletons. Trimming took 4 bases from V and 4 from J, leaving 13 bases between them. Germline V gives CDR1 MDHEN, CDR2 SYDVKM. The CDR3 is made up of 14 amino acids. V is TRBV28 and J is TRBJ2-5; maybe TRBD2 (5 bases). Sequencing used peripheral blood. This clonotype was obtained from a man aged 45-65 years with active COVID-19. CDR3 amino acids: CASSSPTGGETQYF. The CDR3 nucleotides are TGTGCCAGCAGTTCACCGACTGGAGGAGAGACCCAGTACTTC.